One TCR beta chain is described in this entry. Its antigen target is currently unknown. Base qualities are missing; no much larger clone stands one base away. TCRbeta CDR3 regions were amplified from genomic DNA by means of the immunoSEQ Assay, a bias-controlled multiplex PCR. Turning to the authors' computational methods: Nucleated cell counts per sample were estimated from amplification of reference gene primers within the assay. Sequence reads were collapsed and filtered to measure the absolute abundance of every unique TCRbeta CDR3 rearrangement. For each sample, productive Simpson clonality was calculated as the square root of Simpson's diversity index over productive rearrangements. TCRdb took this table from immuneACCESS and kept in-frame rearrangements with V and J called. Such tables lack part of the clones; where checked against another copy, unresolved V genes explain under half of the gap, and the rest is unexplained. D and trimming come from the DNA, and the V and J calls and clone size come from that table. Here the sample has 270,000 or so clones; roughly 80% occur a single time. The leading ten clones occupy approximately 10% of the sample.

The data derive from a study of blood T cell repertoires in COVID-19 (dated by TCRdb to about 2020). General notes on the study: Samples covering the acute and convalescent phases of COVID-19 were provided by collaborators in the United States, Italy and Spain. Samples came from the ongoing ImmuneRACE study (first 160 participants) plus 1,254 subjects from 6 global collaborators. The dataset comprised deeply sampled blood TCRbeta repertoires from subjects exposed to, actively infected with, or recovered from COVID-19. The repertoires were made available in a free public database intended to serve as a resource for research on the immune response to SARS-CoV-2. Where HLA class I and class II types were available, the types were taken from metadata supplied by the sample provider, not from assay-based typing. The material from the prospective study consisted of cDNA or gDNA derived from T cells, B-cell-depleted T cells, or PBMCs. The sample metadata nearly always contained a de-identified subject ID, COVID-19 status, age in years and sex.

Samples from volunteer blood donors who had recovered from COVID-19 were contributed by a second Seattle source. Each collaborating institution followed its own protocols to collect whole blood in K2EDTA tubes. Collaborator samples were shipped for TCRbeta analysis as frozen whole blood, isolated PBMCs, or DNA extracted from either sample type. Trimmed from V: 5 bases; trimmed from J: 4 bases; junction bases lacking a gene match: 6. CDR1 and CDR2 are read off the germline V gene as MNHEY and SVGEGT. The CDR3 runs 14 residues from the cysteine to the phenylalanine. Only the CDR3 part of the read is kept: 42 bases, read in frame from the first base. Overall study results and their limits: The amount of clinical and demographic metadata varied by source and participant and was provided uncurated.

The clonotype originates from a woman aged 45-60 years who had recovered from COVID-19. Specimen: peripheral blood. The V and J genes are TRBV6-2 or TRBV6-3 and TRBJ1-2; 8 nucleotides in the junction match TRBD1. The sequence in DNA is TGTGCCAGCAGTAAGCGGACAGGGAGCTATGGCTACACCTTC. Its product reads: CASSKRTGSYGYTF.